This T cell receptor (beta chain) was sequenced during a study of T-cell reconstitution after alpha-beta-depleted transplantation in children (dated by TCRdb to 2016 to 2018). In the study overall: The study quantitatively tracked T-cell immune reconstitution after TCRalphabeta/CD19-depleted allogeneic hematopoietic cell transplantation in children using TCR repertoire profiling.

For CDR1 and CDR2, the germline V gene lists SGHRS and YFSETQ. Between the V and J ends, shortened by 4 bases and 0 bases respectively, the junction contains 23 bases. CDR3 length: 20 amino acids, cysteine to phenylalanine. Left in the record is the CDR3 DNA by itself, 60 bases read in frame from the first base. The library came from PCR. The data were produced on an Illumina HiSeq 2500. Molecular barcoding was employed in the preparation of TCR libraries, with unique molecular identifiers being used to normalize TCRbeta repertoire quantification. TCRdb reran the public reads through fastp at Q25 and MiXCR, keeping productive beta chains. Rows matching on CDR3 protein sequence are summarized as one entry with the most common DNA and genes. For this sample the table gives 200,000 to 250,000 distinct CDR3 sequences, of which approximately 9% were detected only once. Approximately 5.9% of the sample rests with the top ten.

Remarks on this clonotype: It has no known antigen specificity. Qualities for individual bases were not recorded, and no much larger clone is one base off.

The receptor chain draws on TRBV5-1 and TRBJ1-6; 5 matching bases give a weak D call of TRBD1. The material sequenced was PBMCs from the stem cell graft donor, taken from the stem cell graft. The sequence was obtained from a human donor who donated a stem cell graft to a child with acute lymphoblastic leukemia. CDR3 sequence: CASSDPPGLGRSSYNSPLHF. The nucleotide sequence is TGCGCCAGCAGCGACCCACCGGGACTCGGAAGAAGCTCCTATAATTCACCCCTCCACTTT.